Judged by frequency, the clone carrying this T cell receptor (beta chain) is medium-sized. This entry comes from a study of T cells in women clearing cervical HPV infection. Assay used: immunoSEQ multiplex PCR; TCRdb lists only in-frame clones, some missing. Its table lists about 22,000 clones. Sequences were obtained from blood buffy coat. The receptor comes from a woman aged 18-70 years with a cervical HPV16 infection that either progressed to CIN3+ or cleared (not recorded which).

CDR3 region: CASSIQGGGTDTQYF. CDR3 DNA (partial): TGTGCCAGCAGCATACAGGGAGGCGGCACAGATACG. V gene TRBV2 combines with J gene TRBJ2-3, with D perhaps given as TRBD1 or TRBD2 (6 bases each). The read ends 3 residues early relative to the CDR3; the germline J gene fills the gap. The CDR3 contains 15 residues. CDR1 and CDR2 (germline): SNHLY, FYNNEI. V lost 6 bases and J lost 1, with 14 bases in between.